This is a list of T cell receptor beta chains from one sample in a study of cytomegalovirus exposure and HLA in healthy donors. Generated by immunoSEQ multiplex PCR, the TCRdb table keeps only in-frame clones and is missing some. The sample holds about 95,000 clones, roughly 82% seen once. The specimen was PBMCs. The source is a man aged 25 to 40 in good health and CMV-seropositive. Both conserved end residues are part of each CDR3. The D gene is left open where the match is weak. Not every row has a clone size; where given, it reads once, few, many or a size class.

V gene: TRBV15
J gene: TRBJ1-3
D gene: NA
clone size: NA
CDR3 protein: CATSRPGGELVGNTIYF
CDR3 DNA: TGTGCCACCAGCAGACCCGGGGGGGAGCTTGTTGGAAACACCATATATTTT

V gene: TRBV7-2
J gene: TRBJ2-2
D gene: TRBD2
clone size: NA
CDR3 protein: CASSWSGSTGELFF
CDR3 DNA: TGTGCCAGCAGCTGGAGCGGGAGTACCGGGGAGCTGTTTTTT

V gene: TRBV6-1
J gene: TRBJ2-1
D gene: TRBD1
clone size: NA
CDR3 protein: CASSRTGNNNEQFF
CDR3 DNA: TGTGCCAGCAGTAGGACAGGGAATAACAATGAGCAGTTCTTC

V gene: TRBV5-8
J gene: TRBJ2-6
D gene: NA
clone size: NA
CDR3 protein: CASSLLSGANVLTF
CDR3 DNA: TGTGCCAGCAGCTTGCTATCTGGGGCCAACGTCCTGACTTTC

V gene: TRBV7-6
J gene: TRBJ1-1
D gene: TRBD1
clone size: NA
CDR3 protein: CASSPGTVLTNTEAFF
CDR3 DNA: TGTGCCAGCAGCCCAGGGACAGTACTTACAAACACTGAAGCTTTCTTT

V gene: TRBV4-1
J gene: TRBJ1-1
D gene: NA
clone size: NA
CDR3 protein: CASSHDPQGLHTEAFF
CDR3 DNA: TGCGCCAGCAGCCACGACCCCCAGGGCCTTCACACTGAAGCTTTCTTT

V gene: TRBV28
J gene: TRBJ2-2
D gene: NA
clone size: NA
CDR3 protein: CASSSLPGELFF
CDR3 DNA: TGTGCCAGCAGTTCCCTCCCCGGGGAGCTGTTTTTT

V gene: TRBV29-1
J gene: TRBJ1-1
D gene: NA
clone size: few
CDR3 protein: CSGFISDTEAFF
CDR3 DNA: TGCAGCGGGTTCATTAGTGACACTGAAGCTTTCTTT

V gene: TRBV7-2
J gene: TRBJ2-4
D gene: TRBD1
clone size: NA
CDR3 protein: CASSSQGAKNIQYF
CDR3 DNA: TGTGCCAGCAGCTCACAGGGGGCCAAAAACATTCAGTACTTC

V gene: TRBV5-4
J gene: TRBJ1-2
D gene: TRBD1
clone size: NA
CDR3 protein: CASSSGGVTGKDYGYTF
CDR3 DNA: TGTGCCAGCAGCTCCGGAGGGGTGACAGGGAAGGACTATGGCTACACCTTC

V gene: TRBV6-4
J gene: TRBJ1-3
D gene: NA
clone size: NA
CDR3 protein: CASQPQASSGNTIYF
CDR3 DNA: TGTGCCAGCCAACCCCAGGCGAGCTCTGGAAACACCATATATTTT

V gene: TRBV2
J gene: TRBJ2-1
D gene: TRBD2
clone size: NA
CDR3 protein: CASGRIAGGTGGVNEQFF
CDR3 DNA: TGTGCCAGCGGCAGAATAGCGGGAGGTACGGGAGGGGTCAATGAGCAGTTCTTC

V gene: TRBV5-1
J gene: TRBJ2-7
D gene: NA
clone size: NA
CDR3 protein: CASSLAIGAVSSYEQYF
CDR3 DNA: TGCGCCAGCAGCTTGGCCATTGGGGCAGTAAGCTCCTACGAGCAGTACTTC

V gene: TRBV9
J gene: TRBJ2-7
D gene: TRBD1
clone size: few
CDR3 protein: CASSGQGSEQYF
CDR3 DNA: TGTGCCAGCAGCGGACAGGGTTCCGAGCAGTACTTC

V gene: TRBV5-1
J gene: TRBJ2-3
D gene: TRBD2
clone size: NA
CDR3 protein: CASSRASGRHITDTQYF
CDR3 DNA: TGCGCCAGCAGCCGGGCTAGCGGGAGGCACATTACAGATACGCAGTATTTT

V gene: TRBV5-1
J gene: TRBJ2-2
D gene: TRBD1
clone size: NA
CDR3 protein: CASSTRTGGTGELFF
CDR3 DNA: TGCGCCAGCAGCACCCGGACAGGGGGCACCGGGGAGCTGTTTTTT

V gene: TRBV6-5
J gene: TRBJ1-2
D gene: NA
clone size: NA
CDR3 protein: CASSYRRDGHYGYTF
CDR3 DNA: TGTGCCAGCAGTTATCGGAGGGACGGGCACTATGGCTACACCTTC

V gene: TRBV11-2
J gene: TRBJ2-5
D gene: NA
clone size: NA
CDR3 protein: CASSPRGAQGPIQETQYF
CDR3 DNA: TGTGCCAGCAGCCCGAGGGGTGCGCAGGGGCCCATACAAGAGACCCAGTACTTC

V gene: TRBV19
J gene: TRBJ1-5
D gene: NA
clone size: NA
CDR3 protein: CASSIEPGRGNQPQHF
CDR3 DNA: TGTGCCAGTAGTATAGAGCCAGGGCGCGGCAATCAGCCCCAGCATTTT

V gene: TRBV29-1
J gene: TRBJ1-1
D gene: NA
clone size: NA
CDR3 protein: CGVGGFRWGGTEAFF
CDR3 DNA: TGCGGCGTTGGGGGGTTCCGATGGGGGGGCACTGAAGCTTTCTTT

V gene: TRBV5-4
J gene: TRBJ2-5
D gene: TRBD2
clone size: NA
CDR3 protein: CASSLTSGGQETQYF
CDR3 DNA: TGTGCCAGCAGCTTGACTAGCGGGGGACAAGAGACCCAGTACTTC

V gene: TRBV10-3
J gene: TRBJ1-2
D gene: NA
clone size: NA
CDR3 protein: CAISESPGRSSRSYGYTF
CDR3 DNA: TGTGCCATCAGTGAGTCGCCTGGCAGATCCTCGAGGAGCTATGGCTACACCTTC

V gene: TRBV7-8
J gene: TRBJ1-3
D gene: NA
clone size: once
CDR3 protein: CASSQAGGATGNTIYF
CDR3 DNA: TGTGCCAGCAGTCAGGCCGGCGGGGCCACTGGAAACACCATATATTTT

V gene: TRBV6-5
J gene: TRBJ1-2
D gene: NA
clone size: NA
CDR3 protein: CASRQLYGEGYTF
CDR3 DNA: TGTGCCAGCAGACAACTCTACGGGGAGGGCTACACCTTC

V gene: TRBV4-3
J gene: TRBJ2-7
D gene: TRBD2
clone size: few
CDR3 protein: CASSQAPTSGNYEQYF
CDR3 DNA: TGCGCCAGCAGCCAAGCCCCGACTAGCGGTAACTACGAGCAGTACTTC

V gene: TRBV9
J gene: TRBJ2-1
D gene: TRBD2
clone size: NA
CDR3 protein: CASSVDSGRVNEQFF
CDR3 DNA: TGTGCCAGCAGCGTAGATAGCGGGAGGGTCAATGAGCAGTTCTTC

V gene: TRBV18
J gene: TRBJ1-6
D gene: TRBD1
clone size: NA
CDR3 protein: CASSPGTGSAPLHF
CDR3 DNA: TGTGCCAGCTCACCAGGGACAGGGAGTGCACCCCTCCACTTT

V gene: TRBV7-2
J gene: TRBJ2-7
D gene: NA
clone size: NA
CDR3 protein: CASSVRDGGPYEQYF
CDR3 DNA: TGTGCCAGCAGCGTGAGAGACGGAGGGCCCTACGAGCAGTACTTC

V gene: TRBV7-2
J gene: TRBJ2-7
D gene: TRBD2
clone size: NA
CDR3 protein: CASSLAGGSGNSYEQYF
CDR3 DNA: TGTGCCAGCAGCTTAGCGGGCGGTAGCGGGAACTCCTACGAGCAGTACTTC

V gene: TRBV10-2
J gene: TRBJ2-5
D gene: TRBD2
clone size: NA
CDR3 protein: CASTSGRSETQYF
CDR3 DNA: TGCGCCAGCACTAGCGGGAGATCGGAGACCCAGTACTTC

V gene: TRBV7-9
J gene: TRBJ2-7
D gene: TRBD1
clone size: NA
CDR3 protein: CSSSRVWTGGYEQYF
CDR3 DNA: TGTTCCAGCAGCCGTGTCTGGACAGGGGGCTACGAGCAGTACTTC

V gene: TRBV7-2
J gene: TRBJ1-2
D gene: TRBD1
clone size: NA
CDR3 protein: CASSPDTRGRNGYTF
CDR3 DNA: TGTGCCAGCAGTCCAGACACCAGGGGGAGGAATGGCTACACCTTC

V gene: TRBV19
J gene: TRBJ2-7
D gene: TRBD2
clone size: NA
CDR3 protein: CASSIGRVAGAHEQYF
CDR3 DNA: TGTGCCAGTAGTATAGGGCGAGTAGCGGGAGCCCACGAGCAGTACTTC

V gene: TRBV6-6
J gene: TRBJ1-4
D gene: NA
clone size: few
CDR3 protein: CASSYEIGGQLFF
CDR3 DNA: TGTGCCAGCAGTTACGAAATAGGAGGCCAACTGTTTTTT

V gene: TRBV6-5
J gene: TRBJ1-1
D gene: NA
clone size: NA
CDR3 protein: CASSYPGNTEAFF
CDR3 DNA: TGTGCCAGCAGTTACCCAGGGAACACTGAAGCTTTCTTT